This T cell receptor beta chain derives from a study of blood T cell repertoires in COVID-19. Background on the study: Collection of acute and convalescent COVID-19 samples took place in the United States, Italy and Spain. Nucleic acid was either cDNA or gDNA, and it came from T cells, B-cell-depleted T cells, or PBMCs.

Study processing details: The assay estimated nucleated cells by amplifying reference gene primers. Clones were read by immunoSEQ multiplex PCR, and TCRdb kept only the in-frame ones, dropping some. For V, J and clone size, that table is used; D and trimming come from the DNA. Of 110,000 to 150,000 clones in the sample, 76% were seen once. Germline CDR1 is LNHDA and CDR2 is SQIVND (reference sequence). CDR3 length: 14 amino acids. The V and J ends lost 6 bases and 4 bases, in that order; junction bases with no gene match: 5. This clone was observed a handful of times. The sample comprised peripheral blood. The chain combines TRBV19 with TRBJ2-3, with 9 bases that match TRBD2. The sequence came from a man aged 55 to 70 with acute or convalescent COVID-19. The CDR3 is CASRSSGSADTQYF. CDR3 DNA sequence: TGTGCCAGTAGAAGTAGCGGGAGCGCAGATACGCAGTATTTT.